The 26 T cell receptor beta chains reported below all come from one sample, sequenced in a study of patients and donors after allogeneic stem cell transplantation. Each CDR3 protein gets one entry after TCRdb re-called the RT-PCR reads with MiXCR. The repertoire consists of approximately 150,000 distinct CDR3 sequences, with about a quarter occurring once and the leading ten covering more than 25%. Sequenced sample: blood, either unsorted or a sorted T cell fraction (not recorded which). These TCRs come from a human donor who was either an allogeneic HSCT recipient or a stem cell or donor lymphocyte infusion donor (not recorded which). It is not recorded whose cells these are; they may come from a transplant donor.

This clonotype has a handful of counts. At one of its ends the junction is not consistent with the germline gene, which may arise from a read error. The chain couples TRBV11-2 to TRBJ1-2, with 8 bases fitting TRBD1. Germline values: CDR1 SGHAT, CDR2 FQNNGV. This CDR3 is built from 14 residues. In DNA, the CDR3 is TGTGCCAGCAGCCTAGAGGACAGGGTAGGCGGCTACACCTTC. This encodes CASSLEDRVGGYTF. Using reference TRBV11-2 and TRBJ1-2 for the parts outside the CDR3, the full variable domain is EAGVAQSPRYKIIEKRQSVAFWCNPISGHATLYWYQQILGQGPKLLIQFQNNGVVDDSQLPKDRFSAERLKGVDSTLKIQPAKLEDSAVYLCASSLEDRVGGYTFGSGTRLTVV.

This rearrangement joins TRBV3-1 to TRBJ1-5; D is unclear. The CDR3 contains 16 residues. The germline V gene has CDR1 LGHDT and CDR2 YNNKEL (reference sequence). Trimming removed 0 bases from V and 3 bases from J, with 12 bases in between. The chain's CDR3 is CASSQDSMGINQPQHF. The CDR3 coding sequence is TGTGCCAGCAGCCAAGATTCTATGGGAATCAATCAGCCCCAGCATTTT.

The CDR3 is CASSFEADLGGETQYF. Here the CDR3 DNA reads TGCGCCAGCAGCTTTGAGGCAGATCTAGGTGGAGAGACCCAGTACTTC. The rearrangement links TRBV5-1 to TRBJ2-5; D gene unclear. The germline V gene encodes CDR1 SGHRS and CDR2 YFSETQ. CDR3 length equals 16 residues. The V and J ends lost 2 bases and 4 bases respectively, with 18 bases between them.

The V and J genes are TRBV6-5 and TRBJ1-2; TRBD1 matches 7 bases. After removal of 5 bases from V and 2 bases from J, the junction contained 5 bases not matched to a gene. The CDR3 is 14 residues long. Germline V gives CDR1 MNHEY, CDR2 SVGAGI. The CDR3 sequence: CASSKGAGNYGYTF. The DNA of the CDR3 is TGTGCCAGCAGTAAGGGGGCAGGGAACTATGGCTACACCTTC.

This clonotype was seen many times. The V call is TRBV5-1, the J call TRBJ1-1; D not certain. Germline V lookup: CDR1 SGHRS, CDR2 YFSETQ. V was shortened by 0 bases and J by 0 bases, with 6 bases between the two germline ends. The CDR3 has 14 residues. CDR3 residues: CASSLARMNTEAFF. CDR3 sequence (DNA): TGCGCCAGCAGCTTGGCCAGGATGAACACTGAAGCTTTCTTT.

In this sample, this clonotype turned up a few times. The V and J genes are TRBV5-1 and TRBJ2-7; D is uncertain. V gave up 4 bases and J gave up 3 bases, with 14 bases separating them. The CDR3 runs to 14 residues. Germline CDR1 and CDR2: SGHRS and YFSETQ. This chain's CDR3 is CASSTNDPNYEQYF. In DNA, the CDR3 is TGCGCCAGCAGCACCAATGATCCAAACTACGAGCAGTACTTC.

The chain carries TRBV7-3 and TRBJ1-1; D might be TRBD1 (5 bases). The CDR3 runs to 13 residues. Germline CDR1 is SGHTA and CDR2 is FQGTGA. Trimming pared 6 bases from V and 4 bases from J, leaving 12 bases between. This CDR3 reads CASREGWGTEAFF. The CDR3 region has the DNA TGTGCCAGCAGGGAGGGGTGGGGCACTGAAGCTTTCTTT.

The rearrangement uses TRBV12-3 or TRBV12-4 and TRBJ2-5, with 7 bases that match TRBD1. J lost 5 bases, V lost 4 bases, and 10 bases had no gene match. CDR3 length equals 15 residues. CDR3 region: CASSSLGQTKETQYF. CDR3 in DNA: TGTGCCAGCAGTTCATTGGGACAGACCAAGGAGACCCAGTACTTC.

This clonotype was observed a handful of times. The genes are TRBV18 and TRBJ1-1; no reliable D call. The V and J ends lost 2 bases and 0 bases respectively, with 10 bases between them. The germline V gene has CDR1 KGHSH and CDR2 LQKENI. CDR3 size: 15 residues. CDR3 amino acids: CASSPGNGLNTEAFF. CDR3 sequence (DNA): TGTGCCAGCTCACCAGGGAATGGATTGAACACTGAAGCTTTCTTT. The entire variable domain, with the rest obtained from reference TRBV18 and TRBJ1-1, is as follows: NAGVMQNPRHLVRRRGQEARLRCSPMKGHSHVYWYRQLPEEGLKFMVYLQKENIIDESGMPKERFSAEFPKEGPSILRIQQVVRGDSAAYFCASSPGNGLNTEAFFGQGTRLTVV.

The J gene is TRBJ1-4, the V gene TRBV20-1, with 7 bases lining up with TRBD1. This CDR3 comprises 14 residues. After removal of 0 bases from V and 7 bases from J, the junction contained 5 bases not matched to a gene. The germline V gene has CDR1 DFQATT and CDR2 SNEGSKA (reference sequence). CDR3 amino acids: CSARDEGQTEKLFF. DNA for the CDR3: TGCAGTGCTAGAGACGAGGGACAGACTGAAAAACTGTTTTTT.

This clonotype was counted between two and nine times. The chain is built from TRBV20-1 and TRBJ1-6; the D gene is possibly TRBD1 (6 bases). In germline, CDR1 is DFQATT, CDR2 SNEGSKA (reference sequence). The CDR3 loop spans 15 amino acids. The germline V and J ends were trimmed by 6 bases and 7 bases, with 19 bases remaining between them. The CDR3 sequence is CSALDYGGENSPLHF. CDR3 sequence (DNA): TGCAGTGCGCTAGATTATGGGGGCGAGAATTCACCCCTCCACTTT.

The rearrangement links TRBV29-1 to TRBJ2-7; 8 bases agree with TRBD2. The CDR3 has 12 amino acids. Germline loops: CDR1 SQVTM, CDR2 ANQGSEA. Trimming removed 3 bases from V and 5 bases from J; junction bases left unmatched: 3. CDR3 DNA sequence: TGCAGCGTTGAGACTAGCGCCCACGAGCAGTACTTC. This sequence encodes CSVETSAHEQYF.

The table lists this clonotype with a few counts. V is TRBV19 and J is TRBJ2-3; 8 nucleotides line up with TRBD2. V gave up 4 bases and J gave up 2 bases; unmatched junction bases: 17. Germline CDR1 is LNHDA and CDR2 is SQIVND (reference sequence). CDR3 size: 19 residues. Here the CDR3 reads CASSNWALLAEGFTDTQYF. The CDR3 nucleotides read TGTGCCAGTAGTAATTGGGCCTTACTAGCGGAGGGGTTCACAGATACGCAGTATTTT.

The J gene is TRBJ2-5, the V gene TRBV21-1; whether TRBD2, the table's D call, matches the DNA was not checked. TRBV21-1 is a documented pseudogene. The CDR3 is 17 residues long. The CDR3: CASSKQQHLLGQETQYF. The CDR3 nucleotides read TGTGCCAGCAGCAAACAACAGCACCTGCTAGGGCAAGAGACCCAGTACTTC.

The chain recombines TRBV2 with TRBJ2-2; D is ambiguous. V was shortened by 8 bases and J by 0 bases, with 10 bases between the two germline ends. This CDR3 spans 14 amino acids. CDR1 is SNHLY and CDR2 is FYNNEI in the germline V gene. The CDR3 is CASYWAPNTGELFF. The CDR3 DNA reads TGTGCCAGCTACTGGGCACCGAACACCGGGGAGCTGTTTTTT.

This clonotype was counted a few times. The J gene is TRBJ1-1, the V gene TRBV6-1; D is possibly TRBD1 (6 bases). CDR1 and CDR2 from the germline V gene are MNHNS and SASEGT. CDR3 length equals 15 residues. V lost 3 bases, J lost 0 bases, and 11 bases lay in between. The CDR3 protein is CASSEGGGLNTEAFF. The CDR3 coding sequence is TGTGCCAGCAGTGAGGGGGGGGGCCTGAACACTGAAGCTTTCTTT.

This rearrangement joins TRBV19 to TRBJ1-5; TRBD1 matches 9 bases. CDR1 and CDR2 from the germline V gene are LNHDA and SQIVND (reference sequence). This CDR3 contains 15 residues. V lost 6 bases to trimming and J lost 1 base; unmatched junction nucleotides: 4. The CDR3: CASRGQGGSNQPQHF. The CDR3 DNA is TGTGCCAGTAGGGGACAGGGTGGAAGCAATCAGCCCCAGCATTTT.

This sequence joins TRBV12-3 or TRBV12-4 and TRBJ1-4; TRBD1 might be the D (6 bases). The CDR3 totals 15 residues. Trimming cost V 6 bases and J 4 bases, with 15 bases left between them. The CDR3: CASSRTGQFNEKLFF. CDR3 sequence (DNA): TGTGCCAGCAGCCGTACCGGACAGTTTAATGAAAAACTGTTTTTT.

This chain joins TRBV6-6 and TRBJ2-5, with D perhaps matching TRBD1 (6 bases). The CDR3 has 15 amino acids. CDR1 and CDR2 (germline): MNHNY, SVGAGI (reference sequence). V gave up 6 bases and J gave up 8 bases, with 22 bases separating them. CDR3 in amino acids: CASSYRTALVGTQYF. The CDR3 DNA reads TGTGCCAGCAGCTACCGGACAGCCCTGGTCGGTACCCAGTACTTC.

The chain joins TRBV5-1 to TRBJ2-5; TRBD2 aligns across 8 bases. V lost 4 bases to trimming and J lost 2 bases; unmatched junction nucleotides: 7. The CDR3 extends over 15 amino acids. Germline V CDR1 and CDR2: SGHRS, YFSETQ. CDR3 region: CASSSRLARQETQYF. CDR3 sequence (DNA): TGCGCCAGCAGCAGCCGACTAGCGAGACAAGAGACCCAGTACTTC. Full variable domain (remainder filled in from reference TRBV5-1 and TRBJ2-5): KAGVTQTPRYLIKTRGQQVTLSCSPISGHRSVSWYQQTPGQGLQFLFEYFSETQRNKGNFPGRFSGRQFSNSRSEMNVSTLELGDSALYLCASSSRLARQETQYFGPGTRLLVL.

In DNA form, the CDR3 reads TGTGCCAGCAGCCGCCGTGGAGAAGAGACCCAGTACTTC. The encoded protein is CASSRRGEETQYF. The chain links TRBV12-3 or TRBV12-4 to TRBJ2-5; D is unresolved. Trimming shortened V by 6 bases and J by 3 bases, and 11 bases separated the two germline ends. The length of the CDR3 is 13 residues.

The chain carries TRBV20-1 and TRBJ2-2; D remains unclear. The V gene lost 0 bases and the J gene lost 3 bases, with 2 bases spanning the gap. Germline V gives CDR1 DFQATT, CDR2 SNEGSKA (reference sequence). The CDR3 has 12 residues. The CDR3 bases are TGCAGTGCTAGAGACCACACCGGGGAGCTGTTTTTT. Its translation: CSARDHTGELFF.

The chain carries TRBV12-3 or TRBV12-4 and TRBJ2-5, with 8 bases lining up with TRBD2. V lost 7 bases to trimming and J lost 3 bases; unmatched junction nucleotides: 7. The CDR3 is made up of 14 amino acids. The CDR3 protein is CASNLSGGEETQYF. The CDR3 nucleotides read TGTGCCAGCAATCTCAGCGGGGGAGAAGAGACCCAGTACTTC.

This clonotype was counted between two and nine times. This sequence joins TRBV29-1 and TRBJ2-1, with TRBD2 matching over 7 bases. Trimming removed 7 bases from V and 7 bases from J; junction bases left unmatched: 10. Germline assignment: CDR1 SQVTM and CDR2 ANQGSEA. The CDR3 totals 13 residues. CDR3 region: CSARRDYSNEQFF. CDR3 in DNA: TGCAGCGCCCGGCGGGACTACTCGAATGAGCAGTTCTTC.

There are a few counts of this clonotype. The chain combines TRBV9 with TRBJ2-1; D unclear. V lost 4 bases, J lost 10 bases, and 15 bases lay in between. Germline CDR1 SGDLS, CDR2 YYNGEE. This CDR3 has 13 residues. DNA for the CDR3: TGTGCCAGCAGCATCGGTCCTATTCGGGAGCAGTTCTTC. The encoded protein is CASSIGPIREQFF.

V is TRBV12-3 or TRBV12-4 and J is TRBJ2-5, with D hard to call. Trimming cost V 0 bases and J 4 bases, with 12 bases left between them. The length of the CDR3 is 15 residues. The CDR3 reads CASSLAPVSGETQYF. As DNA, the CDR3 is TGTGCCAGCAGTTTAGCGCCAGTGAGTGGAGAGACCCAGTACTTC.